This T cell receptor beta chain was captured in a study of blood T cell repertoires in COVID-19. Study summary: Sample material is recorded as cDNA or gDNA derived from T cells, B-cell-depleted T cells, or PBMCs.

The J segment lost 5 bases and the V segment lost 4 bases, leaving 5 bases of the junction unmatched. CDR1 and CDR2 from the germline V gene are SGHTA and FQGNSA. This CDR3 spans 14 amino acids. Those enrolled, adults aged roughly 18 to 100 years, came from around 25 US areas. Recovered Cohort 3 donors showed two negative PCRs, clearance, or symptom resolution. As concerns this clone: Different DNA sequences within this sample yield the same CDR3.

In the original processing: Amplified reference gene primers provided the basis for estimating nucleated cell counts. Sequencing used immunoSEQ multiplex PCR; TCRdb keeps in-frame clones, though not all of them. V and J calls plus clone size are reproduced from that table; the DNA served to infer D and trimming. Counted here are 150,000 to 200,000 clones, over 75% occurring once; the ten biggest clones make up 11%. The chain carries TRBV7-2 and TRBJ2-5; 9 bases align to TRBD1. This TCR came from a man aged 50-59 years who had recovered from COVID-19. Sequenced material: PBMCs or T cells enriched from blood (not recorded which). This chain's CDR3 is CASSSGTGRETQYF. CDR3 nucleotides: TGTGCCAGCAGCTCCGGGACAGGGCGGGAGACCCAGTACTTC.